Here is one T cell receptor beta chain with its context. This specimen belongs to a study of shared clonotypes between healthy human individuals. J was trimmed by 7 bases and V by 4 bases; bases with no gene match: 4. The CDR3 consists of 14 residues. The germline V gene encodes CDR1 SGHRS and CDR2 YFSETQ. Assay: immunoSEQ multiplex PCR; the TCRdb copy retains only in-frame clones and omits some. This table holds about 520,000 clones, roughly 80% found once. This clonotype originated in a woman in her 40s in good health. Some clones in this sample may be carry-over from other donors' samples. This sequence joins TRBV5-1 and TRBJ1-4; 10 positions agree with TRBD1. The sample taken for sequencing was PBMCs. In DNA, the CDR3 is TGCGCCAGCAGCCCGGGACAGGGGAGTGAAAAACTGTTTTTT. Translating gives CASSPGQGSEKLFF.